This T cell receptor beta chain came from a study of radiation and T cells in renal cell carcinoma. General observations from the study: Pretreatment tumor biopsies were lacking, so baseline clonotypes are unknown.

Clones were sequenced by immunoSEQ multiplex PCR, and TCRdb holds only the in-frame ones, with some missing. The data contain 110,000 to 150,000 clones, roughly 80% of them seen just once; the ten biggest clones take up around a quarter. The time point is: baseline pretreatment blood. Noted treatment: 15 Gy SBRT to primary tumor, nephrectomy 4 weeks later. The CDR3 runs 13 residues. J was trimmed by 6 bases and V by 6 bases; bases with no gene match: 7. In germline, CDR1 is SNHLY, CDR2 FYNNEI. A word on this clone: The antigen is undetermined.

The sample here was blood, taken from a patient whose treatment included radiotherapy and nephrectomy. V usage is TRBV2 and J usage is TRBJ1-2; 7 bases are shared with TRBD1. This sequence was found in a woman between 45 and 60 years old with renal cell carcinoma. The CDR3 reads CASRDRSQDGYTF. DNA for the CDR3: TGTGCCAGCAGGGACAGGAGCCAGGATGGCTACACCTTC. The whole variable domain, filled in from reference TRBV2 and TRBJ1-2, reads EPEVTQTPSHQVTQMGQEVILRCVPISNHLYFYWYRQILGQKVEFLVSFYNNEISEKSEIFDDQFSVERPDGSNFTLKIRSTKLEDSAMYFCASRDRSQDGYTFGSGTRLTVV.